The clone carrying this TCR beta chain was observed a handful of times. In the original workflow: Estimates of nucleated cell counts were drawn from the amplification of reference gene primers. Data came from immunoSEQ multiplex PCR; TCRdb stores just in-frame clones and leaves some out. From that table come the V and J calls and clone size; the DNA was used to work out D and trimming. This table holds under 250,000 clones, 80% to 90% found once. The junction had 4 bases not matched to a gene; V was cut back by 3 bases and J by 4 bases. Germline loops: CDR1 LGHNA, CDR2 YNFKEQ. This CDR3 spans 15 amino acids. These data originate in a study of blood T cell repertoires in COVID-19. About the study: Italy, Spain and the United States were the sources of the convalescent and acute COVID-19 samples. PBMCs, B-cell-depleted T cells, or T cells provided the cDNA or gDNA that made up the material.

The sequencing input was peripheral blood. The rearrangement joins TRBV4-2 to TRBJ2-1; 9 bases fit TRBD2. This sequence originates from a man aged 45-60 years with acute or convalescent COVID-19. The CDR3 region is CASSQAGGEYNEQFF. Written as DNA, the CDR3 is TGTGCCAGCAGCCAGGCGGGAGGGGAATACAATGAGCAGTTCTTC.